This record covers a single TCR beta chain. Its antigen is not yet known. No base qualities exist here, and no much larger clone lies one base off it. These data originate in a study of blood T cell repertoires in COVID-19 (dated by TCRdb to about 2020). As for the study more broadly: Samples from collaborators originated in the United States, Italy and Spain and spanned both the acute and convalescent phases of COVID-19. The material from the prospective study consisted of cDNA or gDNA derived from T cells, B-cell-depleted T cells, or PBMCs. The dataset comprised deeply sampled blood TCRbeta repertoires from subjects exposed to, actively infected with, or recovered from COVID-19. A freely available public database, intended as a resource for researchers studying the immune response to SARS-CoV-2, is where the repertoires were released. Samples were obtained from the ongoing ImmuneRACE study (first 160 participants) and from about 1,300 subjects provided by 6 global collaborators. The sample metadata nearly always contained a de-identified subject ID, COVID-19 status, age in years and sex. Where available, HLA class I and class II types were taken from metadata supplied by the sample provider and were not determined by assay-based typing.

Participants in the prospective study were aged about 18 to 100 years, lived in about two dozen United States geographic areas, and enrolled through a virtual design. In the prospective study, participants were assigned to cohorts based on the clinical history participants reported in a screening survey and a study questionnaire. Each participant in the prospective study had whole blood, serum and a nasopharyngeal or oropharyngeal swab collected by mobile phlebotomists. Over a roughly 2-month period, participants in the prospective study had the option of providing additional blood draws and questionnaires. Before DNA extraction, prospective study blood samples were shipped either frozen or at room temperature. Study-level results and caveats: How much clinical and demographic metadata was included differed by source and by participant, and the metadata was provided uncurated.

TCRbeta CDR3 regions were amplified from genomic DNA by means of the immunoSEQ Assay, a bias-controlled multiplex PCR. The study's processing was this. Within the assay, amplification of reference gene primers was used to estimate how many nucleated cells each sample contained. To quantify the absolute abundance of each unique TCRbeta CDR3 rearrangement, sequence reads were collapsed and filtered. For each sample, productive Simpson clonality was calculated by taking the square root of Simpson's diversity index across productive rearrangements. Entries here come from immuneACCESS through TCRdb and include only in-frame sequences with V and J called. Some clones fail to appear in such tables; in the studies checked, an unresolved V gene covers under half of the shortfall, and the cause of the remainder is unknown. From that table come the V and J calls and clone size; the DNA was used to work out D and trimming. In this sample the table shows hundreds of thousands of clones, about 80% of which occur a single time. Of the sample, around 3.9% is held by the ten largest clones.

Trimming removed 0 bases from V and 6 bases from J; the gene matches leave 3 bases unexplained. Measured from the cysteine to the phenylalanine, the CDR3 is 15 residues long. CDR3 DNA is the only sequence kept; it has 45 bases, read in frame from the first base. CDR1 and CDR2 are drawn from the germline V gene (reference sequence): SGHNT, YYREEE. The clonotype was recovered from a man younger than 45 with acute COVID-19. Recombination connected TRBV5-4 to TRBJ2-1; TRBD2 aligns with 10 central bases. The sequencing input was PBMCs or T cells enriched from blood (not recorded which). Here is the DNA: TGTGCCAGCAGCTTGGGGGGACTAGCGAGCAATGAGCAGTTCTTC. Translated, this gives CASSLGGLASNEQFF.